Listed here is a single T cell receptor beta chain. The CDR3 covers 16 residues. Germline V gene data show CDR1 as LGHNA and CDR2 as YSLEER. Trimming took 3 bases from V and 2 from J; bases not matched to a gene: 9. The data belong to a study of blood T cell repertoires in COVID-19. Authors' processing steps: Reference gene primer amplification gave estimated nucleated cell counts. The protocol was immunoSEQ multiplex PCR, while the TCRdb copy is restricted to in-frame clones and leaves out a portion. That table supplies the V and J calls and clone size; D and trimming were determined from the DNA. The table shows approximately 69,000 clones, with 60% to 85% occurring only once.

The TCR comes from a man between 60 and 75 years old with acute or convalescent COVID-19. The rearrangement links TRBV4-3 to TRBJ1-2; the match to TRBD1 covers 7 bases. The source material was peripheral blood. CDR3 sequence: CASSHTGVGVNYGYTF. CDR3 coding DNA: TGCGCCAGCAGCCACACAGGGGTGGGGGTCAACTATGGCTACACCTTC.